This T cell receptor (beta chain) was sequenced during a study of blood T cell repertoires in COVID-19. Overall study context: The samples span acute and convalescent COVID-19 from the United States, Italy and Spain. Nucleic acid was either cDNA or gDNA, and it came from T cells, B-cell-depleted T cells, or PBMCs.

Source study methods: Reference gene primer amplification in the assay estimated nucleated cell counts. Data came from immunoSEQ multiplex PCR; TCRdb stores just in-frame clones and leaves some out. V, J and clone size are those of that table, while D and trimming were read from the DNA. The sample gives about 90,000 clones, approximately 80% of which show up once; about 9.4% is in the top ten. V trimming: 5 bases; J trimming: 4 bases; junction bases outside the gene matches: 7. Germline lookup yields CDR1 SQVTM and CDR2 ANQGSEA. CDR3 length: 14 amino acids. The V gene is TRBV29-1, the J gene TRBJ2-7; 11 bases fit TRBD1. Sequenced material: peripheral blood. The TCR was taken from a woman between 70 and 85 years old with acute or convalescent COVID-19. CDR3 sequence: CSVNVGTGGYEQYF. CDR3 in DNA: TGCAGCGTTAACGTGGGGACAGGGGGATACGAGCAGTACTTC.